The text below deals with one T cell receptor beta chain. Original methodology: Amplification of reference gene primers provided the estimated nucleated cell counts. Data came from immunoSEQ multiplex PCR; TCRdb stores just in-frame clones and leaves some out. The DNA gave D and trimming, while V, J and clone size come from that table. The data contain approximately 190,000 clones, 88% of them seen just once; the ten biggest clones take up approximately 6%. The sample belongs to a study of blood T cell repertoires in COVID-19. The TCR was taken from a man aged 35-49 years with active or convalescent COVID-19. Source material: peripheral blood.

The CDR3 DNA sequence: TGTGCCAGCAGCTTGTGGCTAGTTCTCACAGATACGCAGTATTTT. This encodes CASSLWLVLTDTQYF. The chain combines TRBV5-6 with TRBJ2-3; D ambiguous. Germline V gene data show CDR1 as SGHDT and CDR2 as YYEEEE. The length of the CDR3 is 15 residues. Trimming removed 1 base from V and 2 bases from J, with 11 bases in between.